These T cell receptor beta chains were read from a single sample in a study of blood T cell repertoires in COVID-19. Repertoires were generated with immunoSEQ multiplex PCR, while TCRdb's copy carries only in-frame clones and drops some. Of roughly 170,000 clones in the sample, around 83% are singletons; the top ten hold about 4%. Specimen: PBMCs or T cells enriched from blood (not recorded which). The receptors stem from a woman between 50 and 59 years old in a cohort exposed to, infected with or recovered from COVID-19 (not recorded which). CDR3s include the opening cysteine and the closing phenylalanine or tryptophan. The D gene is left open where the match is weak. Part of the rows lack a size; the others show once, few, many or a class for expanded clones.

>TRBD2|.|TRBJ2-7|TRBV5-5
CASSFGGKGHEQYF
TGTGCCAGCAGCTTCGGGGGGAAGGGCCACGAGCAGTACTTC
>.|.|TRBJ2-7|TRBV5-1
CASSPGPNQGGEQYF
TGCGCCAGCAGCCCTGGCCCCAATCAGGGCGGCGAGCAGTACTTC
>.|.|TRBJ2-7|TRBV15
CATSRPRGTVMYEQYF
TGTGCCACCAGCAGGCCCCGGGGGACAGTGATGTACGAGCAGTACTTC
>.|.|TRBJ1-5|TRBV7-2
CASSLVGGGENQPQHF
TGTGCCAGCAGCTTGGTAGGGGGGGGTGAGAATCAGCCCCAGCATTTT
>TRBD2|.|TRBJ2-3|TRBV29-1
CSAKPGGRYTDTQYF
TGCAGCGCAAAGCCGGGGGGGCGGTACACAGATACGCAGTATTTT
>TRBD2|.|TRBJ2-3|TRBV5-6
CASSPLGLAGGTDTQYF
TGTGCCAGCAGCCCCCTAGGCCTAGCGGGGGGGACAGATACGCAGTATTTT
>.|.|TRBJ2-5|TRBV2
CASSESRETQYF
TGTGCCAGCAGTGAGTCTAGGGAGACCCAGTACTTC
>.|.|TRBJ1-5|TRBV7-9
CASSSDRGNQPQHF
TGTGCCAGCAGCTCGGACAGAGGCAATCAGCCCCAGCATTTT
>.|few|TRBJ2-3|TRBV7-9
CASSLGVGGMEDTQYF
TGTGCCAGCAGCTTAGGAGTCGGCGGGATGGAGGATACGCAGTATTTT
>.|once|TRBJ1-5|TRBV6-2/TRBV6-3
CASSYGRAQHF
TGTGCCAGCAGTTACGGTCGGGCCCAGCATTTT
>.|.|TRBJ2-7|TRBV6-5
CASEGGTYEQYF
TGTGCCAGCGAGGGCGGCACCTACGAGCAGTACTTC
>.|.|TRBJ2-1|TRBV29-1
CSVTGTTHNEQFF
TGCAGCGTGACCGGGACAACGCACAATGAGCAGTTCTTC
>TRBD1|.|TRBJ1-5|TRBV5-6
CASSTGTGNDQPQHF
TGTGCCAGCAGCACCGGGACAGGGAATGATCAGCCCCAGCATTTT
>.|.|TRBJ2-3|TRBV9
CASSVSSTDTQYF
TGTGCCAGCAGCGTAAGCAGCACAGATACGCAGTATTTT
>TRBD1|.|TRBJ1-2|TRBV15
CATSPTGANYGYTF
TGTGCCACCAGCCCGACAGGGGCTAACTATGGCTACACCTTC
>.|.|TRBJ1-1|TRBV30
CAWSVQLPEAFF
TGTGCCTGGAGTGTACAGTTGCCTGAAGCTTTCTTT
>TRBD1|.|TRBJ1-2|TRBV9
CASSVWKGAQGYTF
TGTGCCAGCAGCGTATGGAAGGGGGCGCAAGGCTACACCTTC
>TRBD1|.|TRBJ1-4|TRBV4-1
CASSQDQGAGEKLFF
TGCGCCAGCAGCCAGGATCAGGGGGCGGGTGAAAAACTGTTTTTT
>TRBD2|.|TRBJ2-7|TRBV18
CASSSTGAGGLAYEQYF
TGTGCCAGCTCATCCACCGGGGCGGGAGGGCTTGCCTACGAGCAGTACTTC
>.|.|TRBJ1-6|TRBV4-3
CASSQERVSGGNSPLHF
TGCGCCAGCAGCCAAGAAAGAGTCTCCGGGGGAAATTCACCCCTCCACTTT
>.|few|TRBJ2-1|TRBV7-2
CASSLEGNSYNEQFF
TGTGCCAGCAGCTTAGAGGGGAACTCCTACAATGAGCAGTTCTTC
>.|once|TRBJ1-2|TRBV3-1/TRBV3-2
CASRQGGAGNYGYTF
TGTGCCAGCCGCCAGGGAGGGGCTGGTAACTATGGCTACACCTTC
>TRBD1|once|TRBJ1-1|TRBV4-2
CASSQRTGGFTEAFF
TGTGCCAGCAGCCAACGGACAGGGGGATTCACTGAAGCTTTCTTT
>.|.|TRBJ2-7|TRBV28
CASSLGVYEQYF
TGTGCCAGCAGTTTAGGAGTATACGAGCAGTACTTC
>.|.|TRBJ1-5|TRBV2
CASSPLRENNQPQHF
TGTGCCAGCAGCCCGTTACGGGAAAACAATCAGCCCCAGCATTTT
>TRBD2|.|TRBJ2-1|TRBV7-8
CASSLVPSGIYNEQFF
TGTGCCAGCAGCTTAGTGCCTAGCGGGATTTACAATGAGCAGTTCTTC
>.|.|TRBJ1-2|TRBV19
CAIETRGRGYTF
TGTGCCATCGAGACTCGGGGGAGAGGCTACACCTTC
>TRBD2|.|TRBJ2-1|TRBV27
CASSLGGKEFF
TGTGCCAGCAGTTTGGGAGGGAAAGAGTTCTTC
>.|.|TRBJ1-1|TRBV24-1
CATSSTGTNTEAFF
TGTGCCACCAGTTCGACAGGAACTAACACTGAAGCTTTCTTT
>.|.|TRBJ1-6|TRBV27
CATRLGGQDNSPLHF
TGTGCCACCCGACTCGGGGGGCAGGATAATTCACCCCTCCACTTT
>TRBD2|.|TRBJ2-5|TRBV5-1
CASSLNPAGDGWETQYF
TGCGCCAGCAGCTTGAACCCAGCGGGAGATGGGTGGGAGACCCAGTACTTC
>TRBD1|.|TRBJ1-5|TRBV28
CASRLTGGGNQPQHF
TGTGCCAGCAGACTGACAGGGGGCGGCAATCAGCCCCAGCATTTT
>TRBD1|.|TRBJ2-1|TRBV6-5
CASSTGTGVNEQFF
TGTGCCAGCAGTACCGGGACAGGGGTCAATGAGCAGTTCTTC
>TRBD2|.|TRBJ2-3|TRBV3-1/TRBV3-2
CASSQDPGGDTDTQYF
TGTGCCAGCAGCCAAGATCCCGGGGGGGACACAGATACGCAGTATTTT
>.|.|TRBJ1-5|TRBV21-1
CATVRVSNQPQHF
TGTGCCACCGTGCGGGTTAGCAATCAGCCCCAGCATTTT
>TRBD1|.|TRBJ1-5|TRBV27
CASSAGTGGGNQPQHF
TGTGCCAGCAGTGCCGGGACAGGGGGTGGCAATCAGCCCCAGCATTTT
>.|few|TRBJ1-3|TRBV5-1
CASSLGTGGSAGNTIYF
TGCGCCAGCAGCTTGGGGACGGGGGGATCGGCTGGAAACACCATATATTTT
>.|few|TRBJ1-1|TRBV19
CASSEDINTEAFF
TGTGCCAGTAGCGAGGATATAAACACTGAAGCTTTCTTT
>.|.|TRBJ1-1|TRBV20-1
CSAEEETEAFF
TGCAGTGCAGAGGAGGAGACTGAAGCTTTCTTT
>.|.|TRBJ2-1|TRBV11-3
CASSLGRGSDEQFF
TGTGCCAGCAGCTTGGGCAGGGGAAGTGATGAGCAGTTCTTC
>TRBD2|.|TRBJ2-5|TRBV10-3
CAIKGTSGRAIETQYF
TGTGCCATCAAGGGGACTAGCGGGAGGGCCATAGAGACCCAGTACTTC
>.|.|TRBJ1-3|TRBV7-2
CASSLALGPGNTIYF
TGTGCCAGCAGCTTAGCCCTTGGGCCGGGAAACACCATATATTTT
>TRBD2|.|TRBJ2-3|TRBV9
CASNAGTSGGVTDTQYF
TGTGCCAGCAACGCCGGGACTAGCGGGGGGGTCACAGATACGCAGTATTTT
>TRBD1|.|TRBJ1-1|TRBV13
CASSPGQGLAEAFF
TGTGCCAGCAGCCCCGGACAGGGGCTCGCTGAAGCTTTCTTT
>.|.|TRBJ1-2|TRBV7-9
CASSPRQTDLSYGYTF
TGTGCCAGCAGCCCTCGACAAACAGATCTTAGCTATGGCTACACCTTC
>.|few|TRBJ2-1|TRBV16
CASSPFRVLDNEQFF
TGTGCCAGCAGCCCCTTTCGTGTTCTTGACAATGAGCAGTTCTTC
>.|.|TRBJ2-7|TRBV30
CAWTPVRGLYYEQYF
TGTGCCTGGACCCCAGTCCGGGGTCTGTATTACGAGCAGTACTTC
>.|.|TRBJ1-4|TRBV4-3
CASSQEAQARNEKLFF
TGCGCCAGCAGCCAAGAAGCCCAAGCCCGTAATGAAAAACTGTTTTTT
>TRBD1|once|TRBJ2-1|TRBV5-8
CASSLGTGTYNEQFF
TGTGCCAGCAGCTTGGGGACAGGGACCTACAATGAGCAGTTCTTC
>.|.|TRBJ2-2|TRBV6-5
CASSPHRLAPGELFF
TGTGCCAGCAGTCCTCATCGACTCGCGCCCGGGGAGCTGTTTTTT
>TRBD1|.|TRBJ2-7|TRBV4-1
CASSHIRQGILYEQYF
TGCGCCAGCAGCCATATTCGACAGGGGATTCTCTACGAGCAGTACTTC
>.|.|TRBJ1-3|TRBV7-3
CASSATPQGSGNTIYF
TGTGCCAGCAGCGCGACCCCTCAGGGGTCTGGAAACACCATATATTTT
>TRBD2|.|TRBJ2-2|TRBV4-1
CASSQVKAGGVGELFF
TGCGCCAGCAGCCAAGTAAAGGCGGGAGGGGTCGGGGAGCTGTTTTTT
>TRBD1|few|TRBJ1-1|TRBV3-1/TRBV3-2
CASSQAGQGGWVNTEAFF
TGTGCCAGCAGCCAAGCAGGACAGGGGGGGTGGGTGAACACTGAAGCTTTCTTT
>.|once|TRBJ1-4|TRBV19
CASSMNRGDNEKLFF
TGTGCCAGTAGTATGAATCGGGGTGATAATGAAAAACTGTTTTTT
>TRBD2|few|TRBJ2-7|TRBV28
CASSWTSGTLEQYF
TGTGCCAGCAGTTGGACTAGCGGAACCCTCGAGCAGTACTTC
>.|.|TRBJ2-7|TRBV28
CASSFPGPYEQYF
TGTGCCAGCAGTTTCCCAGGCCCCTACGAGCAGTACTTC